The sample holds a few counts of the clone carrying this TCR beta chain. Its antigen is currently unknown. The entry originates in a study of T cells in Graves' hyperthyroidism and ophthalmopathy. In patients aged 18 to 65, hyperthyroidism was newly diagnosed, with duration under 2 months. Diagnosing involved the use of clinical symptoms, serum thyroxine and TRAb, thyroid ultrasound and orbital computed tomography. The authors obtained PBMCs from over 8 ml of fresh peripheral blood. Germline lookup yields CDR1 DFQATT and CDR2 SNEGSKA (reference sequence). CDR3 length: 14 amino acids. Trimming stripped 3 bases from V and 2 bases from J, with 11 bases between. Findings of the study overall: Blood also carried most thyroid clonotypes expanded above 0.001.

RNA transcripts gave rise to amplified TCR beta CDR3 regions. TCR CDR3 regions were first amplified by RT-PCR with HTBI primers. TCRdb re-analysed the multiplex PCR reads in MiXCR, keeping a single row per CDR3 protein. The repertoire has approximately 600,000 distinct CDR3 sequences, around 13% of them found once; the top ten carry approximately 5.7%. Sequencing was carried out using blood. The source is a woman in her 30s with Graves' hyperthyroidism that later progressed to Graves' ophthalmopathy. This chain uses TRBV20-1 with TRBJ1-5; D gene uncertain. The CDR3 DNA follows: TGCAGTGCTAGGAGGAGGGTTGGCAATCAGCCCCAGCATTTT. This codes for CSARRRVGNQPQHF.